This TCR beta chain was documented in a study of T cell responses to AZD1222 COVID-19 vaccine. Study in general: Second-dose intervals of approximately 4 or approximately 12 weeks were pooled.

Trimming removed 11 bases from V and 5 bases from J, with 12 bases in between. The germline V gene encodes CDR1 MNHEY and CDR2 SVGAGI. The CDR3 consists of 12 residues. The data were produced by immunoSEQ multiplex PCR, yet TCRdb's version contains in-frame clones alone and is incomplete. The data show some 150,000 clones, roughly 88% seen once. Overall study results and limits: Repertoires in all cases were sampled only once the peak T cell response had passed. Regions 160-218 and 743-854 dominated among vaccine-associated CD4 TCRs spanning spike.

As concerns this clone: Its antigen remains unidentified.

The gene calls are TRBV6-5 and TRBJ1-4; a possible D gene is TRBD1 (5 bases). This material consisted of peripheral blood, taken on day 0 of AZD1222 vaccination. This receptor was taken from an adult in good health. The CDR3 sequence is CAGRQTNEKLFF. The CDR3 nucleotides read TGTGCCGGCCGACAGACAAATGAAAAACTGTTTTTT.